This TCR beta chain emerged from a study of blood T cell repertoires in COVID-19. Study-wide background: Material from acute and convalescent COVID-19 was sourced from the United States, Italy and Spain. Sample material is recorded as cDNA or gDNA derived from T cells, B-cell-depleted T cells, or PBMCs.

Germline V lookup: CDR1 SGHNT, CDR2 YYREEE (reference sequence). The germline V and J ends were trimmed by 0 bases and 0 bases, with 10 bases remaining between them. There are 15 residues in the CDR3. Original analysis: Reference gene primer amplification in the assay estimated nucleated cell counts. Method: immunoSEQ multiplex PCR; TCRdb's copy keeps in-frame clones and lacks some. That table supplies the V and J calls and clone size; D and trimming were determined from the DNA. Seen here are tens of thousands of clones, 70% to 90% observed once, and the top ten hold roughly 28%. Sequenced: peripheral blood. The V and J genes are TRBV5-4 and TRBJ2-7; a weak D match, TRBD1 (5 bases). This sequence was found in a man aged 50 to 60 with acute or convalescent COVID-19. The CDR3 protein is CASSLGAGNSYEQYF. CDR3 in DNA: TGTGCCAGCAGCTTGGGTGCAGGGAACTCCTACGAGCAGTACTTC.